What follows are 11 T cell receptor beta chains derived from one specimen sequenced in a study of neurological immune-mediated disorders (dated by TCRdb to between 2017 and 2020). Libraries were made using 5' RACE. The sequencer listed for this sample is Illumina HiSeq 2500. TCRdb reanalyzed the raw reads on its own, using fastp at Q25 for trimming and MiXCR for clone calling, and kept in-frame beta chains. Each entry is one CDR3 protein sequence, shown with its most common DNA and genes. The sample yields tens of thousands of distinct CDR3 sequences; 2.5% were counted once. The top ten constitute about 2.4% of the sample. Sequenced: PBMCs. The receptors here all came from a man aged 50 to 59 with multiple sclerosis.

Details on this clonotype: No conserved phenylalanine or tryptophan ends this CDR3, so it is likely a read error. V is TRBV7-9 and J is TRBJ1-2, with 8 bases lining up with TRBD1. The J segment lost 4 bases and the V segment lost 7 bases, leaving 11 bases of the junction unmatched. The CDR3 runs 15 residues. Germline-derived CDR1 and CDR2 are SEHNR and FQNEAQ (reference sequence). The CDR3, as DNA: TGTGCCAGCACCGGGGTCAGGGGGCGAGGCTATGGCTACACCAAC. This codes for CASTGVRGRGYGYTN.

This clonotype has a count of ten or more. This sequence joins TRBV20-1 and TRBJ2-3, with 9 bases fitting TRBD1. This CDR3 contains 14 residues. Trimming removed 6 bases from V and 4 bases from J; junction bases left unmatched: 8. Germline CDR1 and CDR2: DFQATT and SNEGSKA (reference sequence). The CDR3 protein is CSARTGGASDTQYF. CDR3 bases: TGCAGTGCCCGCACAGGGGGCGCTTCAGATACGCAGTATTTT.

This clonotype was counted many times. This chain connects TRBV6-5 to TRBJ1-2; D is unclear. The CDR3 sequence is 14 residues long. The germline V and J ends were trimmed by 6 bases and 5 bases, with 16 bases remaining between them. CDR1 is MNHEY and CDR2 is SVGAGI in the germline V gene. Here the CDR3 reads CASSPFPSSYGYTF. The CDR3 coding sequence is TGTGCCAGCAGCCCTTTCCCTTCTTCGTATGGCTACACCTTC.

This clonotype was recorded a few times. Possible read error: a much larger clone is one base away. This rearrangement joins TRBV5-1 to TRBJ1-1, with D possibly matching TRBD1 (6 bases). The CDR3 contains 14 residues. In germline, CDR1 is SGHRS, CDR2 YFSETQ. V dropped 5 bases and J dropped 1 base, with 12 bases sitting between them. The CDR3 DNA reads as TGCGCCAGCAGGTCAGGGGTAAAGAACACTGAAGCTTTCTTT. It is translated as CASRSGVKNTEAFF.

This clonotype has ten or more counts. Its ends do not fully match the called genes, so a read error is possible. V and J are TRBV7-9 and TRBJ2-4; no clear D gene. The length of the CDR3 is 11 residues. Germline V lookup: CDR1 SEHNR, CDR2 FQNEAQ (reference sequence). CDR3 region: CASSSLTATNF. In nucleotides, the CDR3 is TGTGCCAGCAGCTCCCTGACCGCGACGAACTTC.

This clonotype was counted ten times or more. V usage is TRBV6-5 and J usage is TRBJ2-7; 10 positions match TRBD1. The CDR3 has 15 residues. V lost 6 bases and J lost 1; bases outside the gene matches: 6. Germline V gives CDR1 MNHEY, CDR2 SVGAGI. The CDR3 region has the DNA TGTGCCAGCAGGACGGACAGGGGGAAGTCCTACGAGCAGTACTTC. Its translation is CASRTDRGKSYEQYF.

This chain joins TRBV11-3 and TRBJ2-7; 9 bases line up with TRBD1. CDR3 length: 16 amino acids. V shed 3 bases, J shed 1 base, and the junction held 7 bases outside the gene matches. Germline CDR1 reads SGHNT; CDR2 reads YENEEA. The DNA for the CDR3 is TGTGCCAGCAGCTTCAGCTCCGGGACAGGGTCCTACGAGCAGTACTTC. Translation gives CASSFSSGTGSYEQYF. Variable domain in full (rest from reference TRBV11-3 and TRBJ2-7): EAGVVQSPRYKIIEKKQPVAFWCNPISGHNTLYWYLQNLGQGPELLIRYENEEAVDDSQLPKDRFSAERLKGVDSTLKIQPAELGDSAVYLCASSFSSGTGSYEQYFGPGTRLTVT.

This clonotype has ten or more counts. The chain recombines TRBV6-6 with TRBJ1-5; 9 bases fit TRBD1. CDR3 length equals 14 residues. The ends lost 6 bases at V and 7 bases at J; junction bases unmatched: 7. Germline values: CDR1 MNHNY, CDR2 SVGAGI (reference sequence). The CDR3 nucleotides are TGTGCCAGCAGAGGGACAGGGACGGGCCAGCCCCAGCATTTT. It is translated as CASRGTGTGQPQHF.

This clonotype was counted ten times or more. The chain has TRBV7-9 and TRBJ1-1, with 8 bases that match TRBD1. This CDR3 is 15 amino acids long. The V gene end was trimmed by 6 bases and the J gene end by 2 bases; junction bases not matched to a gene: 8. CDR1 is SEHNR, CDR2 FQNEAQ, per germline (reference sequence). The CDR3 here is CASRAGQAVNTEAFF. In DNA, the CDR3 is TGTGCCAGCAGGGCGGGACAGGCGGTCAACACTGAAGCTTTCTTT. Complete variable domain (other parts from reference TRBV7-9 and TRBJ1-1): DTGVSQNPRHKITKRGQNVTFRCDPISEHNRLYWYRQTLGQGPEFLTYFQNEAQLEKSRLLSDRFSAERPKGSFSTLEIQRTEQGDSAMYLCASRAGQAVNTEAFFGQGTRLTVV.

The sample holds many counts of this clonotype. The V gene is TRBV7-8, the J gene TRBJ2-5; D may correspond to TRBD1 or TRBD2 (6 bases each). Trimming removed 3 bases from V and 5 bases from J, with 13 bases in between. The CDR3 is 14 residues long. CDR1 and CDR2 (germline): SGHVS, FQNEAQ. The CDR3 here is CASSFDGGRETQYF. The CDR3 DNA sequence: TGTGCCAGCAGCTTTGACGGGGGCAGGGAGACCCAGTACTTC.

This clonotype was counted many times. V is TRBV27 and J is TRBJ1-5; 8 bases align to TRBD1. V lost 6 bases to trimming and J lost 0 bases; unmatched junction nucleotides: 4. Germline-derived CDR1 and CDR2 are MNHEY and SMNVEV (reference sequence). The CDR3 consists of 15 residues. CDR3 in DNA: TGTGCCAGCAGCCGACAGGGGTTTAGCAATCAGCCCCAGCATTTT. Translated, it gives CASSRQGFSNQPQHF.